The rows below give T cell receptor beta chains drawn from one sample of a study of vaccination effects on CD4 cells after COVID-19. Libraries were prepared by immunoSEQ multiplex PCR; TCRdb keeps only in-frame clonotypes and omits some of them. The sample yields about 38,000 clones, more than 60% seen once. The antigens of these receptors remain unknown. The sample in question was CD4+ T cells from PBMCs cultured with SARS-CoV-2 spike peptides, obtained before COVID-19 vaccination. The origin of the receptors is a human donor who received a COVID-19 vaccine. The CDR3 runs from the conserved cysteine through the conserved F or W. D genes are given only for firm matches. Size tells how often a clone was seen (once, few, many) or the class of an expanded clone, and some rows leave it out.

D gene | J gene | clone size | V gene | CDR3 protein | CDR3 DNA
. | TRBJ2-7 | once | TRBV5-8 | CASSRDRYEQYF | TGTGCCAGCAGCCGGGACCGCTACGAGCAGTACTTC
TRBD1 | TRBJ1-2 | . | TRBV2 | CASTGQGAQYGYTF | TGTGCCAGCACTGGACAGGGGGCGCAATATGGCTACACCTTC
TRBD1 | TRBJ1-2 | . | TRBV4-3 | CASSQGDVTGLKDYGYTF | TGCGCCAGCAGCCAAGGAGACGTGACAGGGCTAAAGGACTATGGCTACACCTTC
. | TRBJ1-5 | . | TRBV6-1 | CASSEGEPQHF | TGTGCCAGCAGTGAAGGGGAGCCCCAGCATTTT
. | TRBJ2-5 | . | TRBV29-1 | CSVEFNQETQYF | TGCAGCGTTGAGTTCAACCAAGAGACCCAGTACTTC
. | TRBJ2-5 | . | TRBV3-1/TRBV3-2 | CASSQLPVDGTQYF | TGTGCCAGCAGCCAATTACCGGTAGATGGGACCCAGTACTTC
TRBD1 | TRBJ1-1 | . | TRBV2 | CASSAGQVTEAFF | TGTGCCAGCAGTGCCGGACAGGTCACTGAAGCTTTCTTT
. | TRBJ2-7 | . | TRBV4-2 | CASSQERGEQYF | TGTGCCAGCAGCCAAGAAAGAGGAGAGCAGTACTTC
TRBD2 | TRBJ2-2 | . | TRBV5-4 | CASSPPGGNTGELFF | TGTGCCAGCAGCCCGCCGGGGGGGAACACCGGGGAGCTGTTTTTT
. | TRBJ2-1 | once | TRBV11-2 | CASSLDQFFNEQFF | TGTGCCAGCAGCTTAGATCAATTCTTCAATGAGCAGTTCTTC
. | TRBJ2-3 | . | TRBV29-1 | CSVKYSSDTQYF | TGCAGCGTTAAGTACAGCTCGGATACGCAGTATTTT
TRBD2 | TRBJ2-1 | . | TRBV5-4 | CASSQVAGAAYNEQFF | TGTGCCAGCAGTCAAGTAGCGGGAGCCGCCTACAATGAGCAGTTCTTC
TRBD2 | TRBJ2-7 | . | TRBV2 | CASSDLSGSDEQYF | TGTGCCAGCAGTGATCTTAGCGGGAGCGACGAGCAGTACTTC
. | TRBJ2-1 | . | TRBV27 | CASSLSGPYYNEQFF | TGTGCCAGCAGTTTATCGGGACCGTATTACAATGAGCAGTTCTTC
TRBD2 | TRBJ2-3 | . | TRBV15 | CATSRDLGSGDTQYF | TGTGCCACCAGCAGAGATTTAGGTAGCGGGGATACGCAGTATTTT
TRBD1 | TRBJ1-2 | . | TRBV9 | CASSVPGQGGHGYTF | TGTGCCAGCAGCGTTCCGGGACAGGGAGGTCATGGCTACACCTTC
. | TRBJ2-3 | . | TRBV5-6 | CASRPQGSEADTQYF | TGTGCCAGCAGGCCACAGGGATCTGAGGCAGATACGCAGTATTTT
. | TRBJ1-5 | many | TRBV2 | CASRNRASSNQPQHF | TGTGCCAGCAGGAACAGGGCTTCGAGCAATCAGCCCCAGCATTTT
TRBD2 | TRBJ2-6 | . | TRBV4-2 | CASSQDREGRANVLTF | TGTGCCAGCAGCCAAGATCGGGAGGGTCGGGCCAACGTCCTGACTTTC
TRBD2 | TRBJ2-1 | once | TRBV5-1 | CASSLGGSGSGSYNEQFF | TGCGCCAGCAGCTTGGGCGGTAGCGGGAGTGGATCCTACAATGAGCAGTTCTTC
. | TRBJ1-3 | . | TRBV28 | CASSRTGPRSGNTIYF | TGTGCCAGCAGTCGCACAGGGCCCCGCTCTGGAAACACCATATATTTT
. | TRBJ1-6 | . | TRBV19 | CASSMGDRLLNSPLHF | TGTGCCAGTAGTATGGGTGACAGGTTACTAAATTCACCCCTCCACTTT
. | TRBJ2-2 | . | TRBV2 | CASRVERDTGELFF | TGTGCCAGCAGGGTGGAGAGGGACACCGGGGAGCTGTTTTTT
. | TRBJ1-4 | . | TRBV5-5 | CASSFRAENEKLFF | TGTGCCAGCAGCTTTAGGGCCGAAAATGAAAAACTGTTTTTT
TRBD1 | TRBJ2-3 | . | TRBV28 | CASSAPIPGQGAGDTQYF | TGTGCCAGCAGTGCGCCTATTCCGGGACAGGGGGCTGGAGATACGCAGTATTTT
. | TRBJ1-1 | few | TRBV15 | CATSRDRFPGRNTEAFF | TGTGCCACCAGCAGAGATCGTTTTCCAGGCCGGAACACTGAAGCTTTCTTT
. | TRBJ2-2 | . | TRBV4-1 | CASSQEGVTGELFF | TGCGCCAGCAGCCAAGAAGGAGTCACCGGGGAGCTGTTTTTT
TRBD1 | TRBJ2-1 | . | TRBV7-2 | CASSFDRGSFNEQFF | TGTGCCAGCAGCTTTGACAGGGGGTCTTTCAATGAGCAGTTCTTC
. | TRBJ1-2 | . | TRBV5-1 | CASSESGTAFKGYTF | TGCGCCAGCAGCGAATCCGGGACCGCATTCAAGGGCTACACCTTC